This T cell receptor beta chain was observed in a study of cytotoxic CD8 clonotypes in ibrutinib-treated CLL (dated by TCRdb to about 2021). Regarding the complete study: In this cohort, approximately 15 patients were treatment-naive and some 10 were relapsed/refractory, while roughly 17 had unmutated IGHV. Responses were partial in roughly 24 patients and complete in 2; after median around 72 months follow-up, around 15 stayed in remission and some twelve progressed. Response samples were obtained after a median of 12 months of treatment, with a range of roughly 6 to 40 months. On average, each sample yielded 255,043 productive templates and tens of thousands of productive rearrangements. Longitudinal samples were obtainable from about 30% of the roughly 86 participants in the trial. Cryopreserved peripheral blood mononuclear cells were obtained before treatment, at response, and at either sustained remission or disease progression. Patients were still on ibrutinib when every remission and progressive disease sample was collected. What the study reported, not specific to this receptor: At baseline, clonality was higher than in age-matched healthy donors and showed a strong correlation with circulating CD8+ T-cell counts. Public clonotypes were rare and either contracted or stayed stable during treatment, and the rise in clonality at ibrutinib response reflected the expansion of private clonotypes. At ibrutinib response clonality went up, during sustained remission it held steady, and at progression it dropped back toward baseline. Sampling times were not matched between sustained-remission and progressing patients, and lymph node repertoires were not studied.

The sample's time point label, in plain terms: progressive disease on ibrutinib. For TCR beta library preparation, approximately 1.8 micrograms of genomic DNA was extracted from cryopreserved PBMCs. Longitudinal blood samples from CLL patients receiving ibrutinib monotherapy were subjected to high-throughput TCR beta sequencing. The patients were enrolled in a single-center, open-label phase 2 trial of ibrutinib monotherapy. This clone was detected once. Its recognized antigen is unknown. No quality values exist for individual bases; no much larger clone is one base distant. A MiSeq instrument was used for deep resolution sequencing, which targeted depths ranging from 1 in 1 million up to 1 in 200,000 T cells, with coverage averaging 10x for each clonotype. The immunoSEQ hsTCRB Kit was used to generate the TCR beta libraries. Regarding the original processing steps: ImmunoSEQ Data Assistant and ImmunoSEQ Analyzer were used for data analysis, and V, D and J genes were assigned according to IMGT definitions. Clonality, which ranges from 0 to 1, was calculated by subtracting the normalized Shannon entropy of productive rearrangement frequencies from one. Only overrepresented clonotypes making up at least 0.05% of the repertoire of each patient were included in the public clonotype analysis. Thirteen repertoires from age-matched healthy donors, obtained from immuneACCESS, served as clonality controls. Drawn from immuneACCESS, this table holds only the in-frame rearrangements with V and J called that TCRdb kept. Clones are partly lost; checked studies trace under half to an unresolved V gene and leave the rest unexplained. V and J calls and clone size are given by that table; D and trimming were obtained from the DNA. This sample gives nearly 300,000 clones in total; 60% to 80% of them show up just once. The top ten clonotypes cover around 5.3% of the sample.

The receptor was derived from a human donor with chronic lymphocytic leukemia. The sequencing used PBMCs, collected at disease progression, from a patient treated with ibrutinib.

The DNA sequence is given as TGTGCCAGCAGCCAAGATCACCGGGCAGGGGGCTACTATGGCTACACCTTC. The translation is CASSQDHRAGGYYGYTF. The sequence joins TRBV14 to TRBJ1-2; 8 central nucleotides agree with TRBD1. Looking up the germline V gene yields CDR1 SGHDN and CDR2 FVKESK. At the junction V is shortened by 0 bases and J by 3 bases; bases outside the gene matches: 9. Taken from cysteine to phenylalanine, the CDR3 has 17 residues. The CDR3 DNA has 51 bases and is translated from base 1. The variable domain in full, with residues beyond the CDR3 obtained from the reference TRBV14 and TRBJ1-2 genes, is EAGVTQFPSHSVIEKGQTVTLRCDPISGHDNLYWYRRVMGKEIKFLLHFVKESKQDESGMPNNRFLAERTGGTYSTLKVQPAELEDSGVYFCASSQDHRAGGYYGYTFGSGTRLTVV.